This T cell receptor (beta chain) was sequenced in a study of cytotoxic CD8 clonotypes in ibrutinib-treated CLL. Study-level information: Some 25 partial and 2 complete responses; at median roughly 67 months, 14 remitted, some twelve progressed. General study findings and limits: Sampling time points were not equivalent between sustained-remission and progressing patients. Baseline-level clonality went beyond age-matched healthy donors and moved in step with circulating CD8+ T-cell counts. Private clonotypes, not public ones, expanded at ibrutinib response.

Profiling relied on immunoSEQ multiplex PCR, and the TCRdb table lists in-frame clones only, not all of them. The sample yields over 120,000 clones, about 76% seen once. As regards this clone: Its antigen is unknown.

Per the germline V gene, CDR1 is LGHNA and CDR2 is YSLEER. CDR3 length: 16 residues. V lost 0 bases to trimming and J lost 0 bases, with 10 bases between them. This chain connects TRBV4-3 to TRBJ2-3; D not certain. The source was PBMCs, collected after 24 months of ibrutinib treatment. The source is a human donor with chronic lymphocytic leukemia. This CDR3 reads CASSQESPLSTDTQYF. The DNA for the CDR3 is TGCGCCAGCAGCCAAGAGTCCCCCCTTAGCACAGATACGCAGTATTTT.